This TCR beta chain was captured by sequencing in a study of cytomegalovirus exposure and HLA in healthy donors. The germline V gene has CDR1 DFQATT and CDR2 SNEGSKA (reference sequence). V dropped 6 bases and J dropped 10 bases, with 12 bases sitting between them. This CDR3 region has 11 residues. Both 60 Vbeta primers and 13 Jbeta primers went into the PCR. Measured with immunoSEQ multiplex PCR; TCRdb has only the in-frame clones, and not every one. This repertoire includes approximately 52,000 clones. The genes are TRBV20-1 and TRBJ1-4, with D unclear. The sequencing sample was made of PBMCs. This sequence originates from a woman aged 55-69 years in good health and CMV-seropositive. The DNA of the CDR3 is TGCAGTGCGGCGGCGGATGGAAAACTGTTTTTT. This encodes CSAAADGKLFF.